This TCR beta chain was observed in a study of blood T cell repertoires in COVID-19 (dated by TCRdb to about 2020). Study-wide context: ImmuneRACE Cohort 3 recovered participants were defined by two consecutive negative NP/OP PCR tests, healthcare professional clearance, or symptom resolution. The prospective study material was composed of cDNA or gDNA derived from T cells, B-cell-depleted T cells, or PBMCs. The dataset comprised deeply sampled blood TCRbeta repertoires from subjects exposed to, actively infected with, or recovered from COVID-19. Where available, HLA class I and class II types were taken from metadata supplied by the sample provider and were not determined by assay-based typing. The sample metadata nearly always contained a de-identified subject ID, COVID-19 status, age in years and sex. Samples covering the acute and convalescent phases of COVID-19 were provided by collaborators in the United States, Italy and Spain. The samples were drawn from the first 160 participants of the ongoing ImmuneRACE study and from 950 to 1,500 subjects provided by 6 global collaborators. The repertoires were released in a freely available public database meant as a resource for research on the immune response to SARS-CoV-2.

Points the paper makes about the study in general: The quantity of clinical and demographic metadata differed by source and by participant and was supplied without curation.

A single count supports this clone. Which antigen it targets is not known. Per-nucleotide qualities are absent, and no much larger clonotype sits a single base away. The CDR3 runs 15 residues from the cysteine to the phenylalanine. Left in the record is the CDR3 DNA by itself, 45 bases read in frame from the first base. Germline trimming: 6 bases from V, 2 bases from J; junction bases outside gene matches: 10. For CDR1 and CDR2, the germline V gene lists SGHAT and FQNNGV. TCRbeta CDR3 regions were amplified from genomic DNA using the immunoSEQ Assay, a bias-controlled multiplex PCR. Regarding the original processing steps: The number of nucleated cells in each sample was estimated from the amplification of reference gene primers within the assay. To quantify the absolute abundance of each unique TCRbeta CDR3 rearrangement, sequence reads were collapsed and filtered. Productive Simpson clonality was computed per sample as the square root of Simpson's diversity index over productive rearrangements. This is the immuneACCESS table as TCRdb keeps it, with only in-frame sequences that have V and J called. A part of the clones is gone; compared with another copy, unresolved V genes explain less than half, and the rest is unexplained. V, J and clone size are those of that table, while D and trimming were read from the DNA. Recorded for this sample are fewer than 250,000 clones; around 87% of them occurred a single time. Roughly 7.2% of the sample lies in the top ten.

Enrolling through a virtual design, the prospective study's participants ranged in age from roughly 18 to 100 years and lived across roughly 23 United States geographic areas. Cohort assignment in the prospective study relied on participant-reported clinical history from a screening survey and a study questionnaire. In the prospective study, whole blood, serum and a nasopharyngeal or oropharyngeal swab were collected from each participant by mobile phlebotomists. Prospective study participants could optionally give additional blood draws and questionnaires over a roughly two-month period. Before DNA extraction, prospective study blood samples were shipped either frozen or at room temperature.

The sequence was collected from a man aged 25-40 years in a cohort exposed to, infected with or recovered from COVID-19 (not recorded which). Material: PBMCs or T cells enriched from blood (not recorded which). The chain uses TRBV11-2 and TRBJ2-7; the central 7 bases match TRBD1. The DNA sequence is TGTGCCAGCAGGCGGCCCGGGACAGAACCCTACGAGCAGTACTTC. Its coded protein is CASRRPGTEPYEQYF.